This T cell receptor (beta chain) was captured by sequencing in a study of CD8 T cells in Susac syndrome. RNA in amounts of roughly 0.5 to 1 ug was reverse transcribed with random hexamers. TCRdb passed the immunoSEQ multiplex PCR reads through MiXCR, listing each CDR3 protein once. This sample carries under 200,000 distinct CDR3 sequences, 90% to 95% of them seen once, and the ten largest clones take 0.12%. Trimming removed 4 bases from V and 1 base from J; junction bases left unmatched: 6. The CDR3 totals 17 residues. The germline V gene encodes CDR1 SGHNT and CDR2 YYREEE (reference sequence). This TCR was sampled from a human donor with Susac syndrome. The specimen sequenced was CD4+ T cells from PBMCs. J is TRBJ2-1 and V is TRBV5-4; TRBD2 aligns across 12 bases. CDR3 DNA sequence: TGTGCCAGCAGCCCCTGGACTAGCGGGGCTTCCTACAATGAGCAGTTCTTC. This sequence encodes CASSPWTSGASYNEQFF. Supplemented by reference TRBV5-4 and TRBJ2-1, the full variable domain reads ETGVTQSPTHLIKTRGQQVTLRCSSQSGHNTVSWYQQALGQGPQFIFQYYREEENGRGNFPPRFSGLQFPNYSSELNVNALELDDSALYLCASSPWTSGASYNEQFFGPGTRLTVL.